This entry is about one TCR beta chain. Antigen specificity is unknown. This CDR3 is built from 13 residues. The V gene's germline CDR1 is LNHDA and CDR2 SQIVND (reference sequence). V lost 3 bases and J lost 12, with 12 bases in between. These data come from a study of cytomegalovirus exposure and HLA in healthy donors. A multiplex PCR was run with 60 Vbeta primers and 13 Jbeta primers. Original handling: In a later analysis, the count reached about 75 million unique TCR beta chains, with roughly 12 million shared. TCRdb's copy holds only in-frame clones and misses some; the assay was immunoSEQ multiplex PCR. V, J and clone size are taken as reported in that table, and D and trimming were inferred from the DNA itself. The sample contains 180,000 or so clones, about three quarters of which appear only once. Overall study results and limits: Per a later analysis, HLA-associated TCR beta chains showed more clonal expansion than other, equally common TCR beta chains. It was assumed in the presence/absence analyses that sequencing depth was roughly uniform across donors.

This rearrangement joins TRBV19 to TRBJ1-6, with D hard to call. The sequence came from a female donor in good health and CMV-seronegative. Material for sequencing was PBMCs. CDR3 sequence: CASSMGSSRPLHF. The CDR3 DNA follows: TGTGCCAGTAGTATGGGGAGTTCCAGACCCCTCCACTTT.